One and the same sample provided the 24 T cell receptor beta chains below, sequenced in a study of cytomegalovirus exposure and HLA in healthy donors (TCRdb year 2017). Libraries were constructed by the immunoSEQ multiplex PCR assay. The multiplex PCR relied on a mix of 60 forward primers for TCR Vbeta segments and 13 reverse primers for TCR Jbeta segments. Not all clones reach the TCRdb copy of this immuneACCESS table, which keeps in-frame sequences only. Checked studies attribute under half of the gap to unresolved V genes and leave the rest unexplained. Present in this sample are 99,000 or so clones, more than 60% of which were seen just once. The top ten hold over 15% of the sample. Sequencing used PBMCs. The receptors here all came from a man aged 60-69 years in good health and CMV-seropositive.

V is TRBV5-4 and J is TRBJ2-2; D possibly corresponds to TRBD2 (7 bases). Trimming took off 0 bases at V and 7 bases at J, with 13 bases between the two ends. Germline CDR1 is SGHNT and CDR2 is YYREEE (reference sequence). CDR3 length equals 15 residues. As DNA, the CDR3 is TGTGCCAGCAGCTTGGAGTCGGGGGGCTTCGGGGAGCTGTTTTTT. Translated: CASSLESGGFGELFF.

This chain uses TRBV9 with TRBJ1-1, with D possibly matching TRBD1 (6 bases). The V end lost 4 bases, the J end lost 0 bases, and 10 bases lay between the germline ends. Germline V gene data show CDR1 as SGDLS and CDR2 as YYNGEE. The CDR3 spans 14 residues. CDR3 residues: CASSRDRMNTEAFF. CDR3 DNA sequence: TGTGCCAGCAGCCGAGACAGGATGAACACTGAAGCTTTCTTT.

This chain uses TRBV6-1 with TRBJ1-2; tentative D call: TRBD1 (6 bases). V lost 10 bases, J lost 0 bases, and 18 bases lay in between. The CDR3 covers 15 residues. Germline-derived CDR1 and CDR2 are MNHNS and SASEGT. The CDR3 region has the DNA TGTGCCACCTCCCGACAGGCCCTAACTAACTATGGCTACACCTTC. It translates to CATSRQALTNYGYTF.

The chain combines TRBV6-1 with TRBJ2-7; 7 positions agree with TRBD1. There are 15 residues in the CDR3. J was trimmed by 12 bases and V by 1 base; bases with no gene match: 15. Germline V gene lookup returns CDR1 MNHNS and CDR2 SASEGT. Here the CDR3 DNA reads TGTGCCAGCAGTGAAGAAGGGGACAGACTCCCAACACGGTACTTC. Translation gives CASSEEGDRLPTRYF.

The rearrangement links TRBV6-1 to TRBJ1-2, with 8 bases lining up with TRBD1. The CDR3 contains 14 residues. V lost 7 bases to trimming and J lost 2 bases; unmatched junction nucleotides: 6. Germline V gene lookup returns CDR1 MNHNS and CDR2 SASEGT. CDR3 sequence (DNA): TGTGCCAGCACCCGAAACAGGGGGAACTATGGCTACACCTTC. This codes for CASTRNRGNYGYTF.

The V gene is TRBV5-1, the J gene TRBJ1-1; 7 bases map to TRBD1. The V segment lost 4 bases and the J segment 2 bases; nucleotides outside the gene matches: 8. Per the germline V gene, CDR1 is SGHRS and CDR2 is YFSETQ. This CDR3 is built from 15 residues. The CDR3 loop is CASSPRGQPNTEAFF. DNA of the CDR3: TGCGCCAGCAGCCCCCGGGGACAGCCTAACACTGAAGCTTTCTTT.

The CDR3, as DNA: TGTGCCAGCCGAAACCCGGACAGACTCTACGAGCAGTACTTC. Encoded protein: CASRNPDRLYEQYF. The genes are TRBV28 and TRBJ2-5, with TRBD1 as a possible D gene (6 bases). The J call is uncertain, as TRBJ2-7 better fits the DNA end. CDR1 is MDHEN, CDR2 SYDVKM, per germline. This CDR3 contains 14 residues.

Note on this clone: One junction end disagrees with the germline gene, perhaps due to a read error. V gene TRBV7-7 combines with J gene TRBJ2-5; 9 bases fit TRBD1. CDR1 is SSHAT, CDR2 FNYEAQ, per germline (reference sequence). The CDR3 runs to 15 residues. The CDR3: CASSSGTGSRETQYF. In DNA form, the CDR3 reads TGTGCTAGCAGCTCGGGGACAGGGTCACGAGAGACCCAGTACTTC.

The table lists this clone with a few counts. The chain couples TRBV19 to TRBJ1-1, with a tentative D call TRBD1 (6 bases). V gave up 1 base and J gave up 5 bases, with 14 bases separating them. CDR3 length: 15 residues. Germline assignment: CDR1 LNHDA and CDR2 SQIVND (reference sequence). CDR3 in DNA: TGTGCCAGTAGTATAGTAGGCAGGGGTATTACTGAAGCTTTCTTT. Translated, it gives CASSIVGRGITEAFF.

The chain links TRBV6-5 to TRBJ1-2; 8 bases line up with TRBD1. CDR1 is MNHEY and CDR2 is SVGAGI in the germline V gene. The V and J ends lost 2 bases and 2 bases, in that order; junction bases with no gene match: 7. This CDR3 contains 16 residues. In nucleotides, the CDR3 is TGTGCCAGCAGTTACCGACTGGGGACAGGAAACTATGGCTACACCTTC. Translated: CASSYRLGTGNYGYTF.

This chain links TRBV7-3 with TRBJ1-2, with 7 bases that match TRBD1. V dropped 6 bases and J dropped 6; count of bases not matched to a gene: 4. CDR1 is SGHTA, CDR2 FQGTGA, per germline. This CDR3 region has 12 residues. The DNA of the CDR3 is TGTGCCAGCAGTTCAACAGGGGATGGCTACACCTTC. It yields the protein CASSSTGDGYTF.

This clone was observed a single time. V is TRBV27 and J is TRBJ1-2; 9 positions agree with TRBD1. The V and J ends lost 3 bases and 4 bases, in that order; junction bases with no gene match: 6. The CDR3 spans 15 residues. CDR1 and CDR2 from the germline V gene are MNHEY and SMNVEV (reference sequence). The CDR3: CASSFRQGVSYGYTF. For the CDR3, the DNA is TGTGCCAGCAGTTTCCGACAGGGGGTCAGCTATGGCTACACCTTC.

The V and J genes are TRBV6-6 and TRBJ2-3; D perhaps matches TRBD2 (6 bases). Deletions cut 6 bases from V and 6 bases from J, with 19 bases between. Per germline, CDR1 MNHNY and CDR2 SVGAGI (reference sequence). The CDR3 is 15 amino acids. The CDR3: CASRRSLLARDTQYF. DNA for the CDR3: TGTGCCAGCAGACGGAGTCTACTAGCTCGGGATACGCAGTATTTT.

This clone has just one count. The CDR3 region has the DNA TGTGCCAGCAGCCCCTCGAGAGACAGGGAAGAGACCCAGTACTTC. Amino acid sequence: CASSPSRDREETQYF. V gene TRBV7-8 combines with J gene TRBJ2-5; TRBD1 matches 7 bases. The ends lost 5 bases at V and 3 bases at J; junction bases unmatched: 9. The CDR3 has 15 residues. The V gene's germline CDR1 is SGHVS and CDR2 FQNEAQ.

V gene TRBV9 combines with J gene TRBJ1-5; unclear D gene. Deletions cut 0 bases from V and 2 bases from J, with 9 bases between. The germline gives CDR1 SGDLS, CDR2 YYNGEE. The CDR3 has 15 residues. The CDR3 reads CASSVGPGGNQPQHF. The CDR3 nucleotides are TGTGCCAGCAGCGTAGGGCCCGGGGGCAATCAGCCCCAGCATTTT.

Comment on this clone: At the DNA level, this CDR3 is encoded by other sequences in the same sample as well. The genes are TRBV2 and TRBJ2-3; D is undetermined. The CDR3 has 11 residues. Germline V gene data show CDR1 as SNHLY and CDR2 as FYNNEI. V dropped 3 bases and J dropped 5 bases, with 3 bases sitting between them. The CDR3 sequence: CASSDRDTQYF. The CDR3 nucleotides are TGTGCCAGCAGTGACAGAGATACGCAGTATTTT.

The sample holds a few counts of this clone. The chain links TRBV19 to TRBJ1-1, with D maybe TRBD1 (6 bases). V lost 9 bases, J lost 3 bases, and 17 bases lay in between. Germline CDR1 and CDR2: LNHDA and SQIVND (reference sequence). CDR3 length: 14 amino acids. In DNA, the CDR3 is TGTGCCAGATACAGGGACATGTGGTACACTGAAGCTTTCTTT. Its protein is CARYRDMWYTEAFF.

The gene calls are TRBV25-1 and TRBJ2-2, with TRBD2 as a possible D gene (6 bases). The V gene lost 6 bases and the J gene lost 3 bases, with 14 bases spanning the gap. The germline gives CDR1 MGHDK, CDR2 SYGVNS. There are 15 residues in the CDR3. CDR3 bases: TGTGCCAGCAGCAGTCGGGGGTCGGACACCGGGGAGCTGTTTTTT. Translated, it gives CASSSRGSDTGELFF. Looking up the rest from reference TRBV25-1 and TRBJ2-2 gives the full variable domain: EADIYQTPRYLVIGTGKKITLECSQTMGHDKMYWYQQDPGMELHLIHYSYGVNSTEKGDLSSESTVSRIRTEHFPLTLESARPSHTSQYLCASSSRGSDTGELFFGEGSRLTVL.

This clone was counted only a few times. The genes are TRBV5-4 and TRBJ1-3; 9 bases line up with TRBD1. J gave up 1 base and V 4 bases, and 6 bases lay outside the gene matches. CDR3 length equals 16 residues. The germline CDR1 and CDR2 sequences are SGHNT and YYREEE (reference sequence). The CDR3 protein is CASSQGQGWSGNTIYF. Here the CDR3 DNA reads TGTGCCAGCAGCCAGGGACAGGGTTGGTCTGGAAACACCATATATTTT.

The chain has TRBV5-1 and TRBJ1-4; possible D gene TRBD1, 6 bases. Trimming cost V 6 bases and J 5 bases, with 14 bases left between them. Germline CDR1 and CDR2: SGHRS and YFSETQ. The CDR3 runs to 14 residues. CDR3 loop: CASNDGGANEKLFF. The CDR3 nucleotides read TGCGCCAGCAATGATGGGGGGGCAAATGAAAAACTGTTTTTT.

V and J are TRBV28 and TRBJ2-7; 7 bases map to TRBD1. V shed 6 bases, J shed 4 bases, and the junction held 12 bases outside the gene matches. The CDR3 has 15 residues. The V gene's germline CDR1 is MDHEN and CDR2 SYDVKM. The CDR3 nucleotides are TGTGCCAGCAGCCGCCAGGGGGAGATTAGGTACGAGCAGTACTTC. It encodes CASSRQGEIRYEQYF.

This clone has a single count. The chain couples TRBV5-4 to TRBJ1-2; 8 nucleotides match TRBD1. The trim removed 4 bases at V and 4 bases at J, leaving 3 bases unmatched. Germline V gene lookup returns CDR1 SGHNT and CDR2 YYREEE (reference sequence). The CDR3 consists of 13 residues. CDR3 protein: CASSRGTGYGYTF. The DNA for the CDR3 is TGTGCCAGCAGCCGAGGGACAGGCTATGGCTACACCTTC.

CDR3 residues: CASAPRQGIEKLFF. CDR3 coding DNA: TGTGCCTCCGCGCCACGACAGGGGATAGAAAAACTGTTTTTT. The V gene is TRBV30, the J gene TRBJ1-4, with TRBD1 matching over 8 bases. The CDR3 spans 14 residues. The trim removed 7 bases at V and 8 bases at J, leaving 12 bases unmatched. CDR1 is GTSNPN and CDR2 is SVGIG in the germline V gene (reference sequence).

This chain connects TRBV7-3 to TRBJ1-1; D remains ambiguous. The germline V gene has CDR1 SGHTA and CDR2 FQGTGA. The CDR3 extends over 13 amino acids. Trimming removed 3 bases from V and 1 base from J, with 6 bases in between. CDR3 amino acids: CASSFGPNTEAFF. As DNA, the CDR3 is TGTGCCAGCAGCTTTGGGCCGAACACTGAAGCTTTCTTT. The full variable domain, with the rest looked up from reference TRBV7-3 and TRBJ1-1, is GAGVSQTPSNKVTEKGKYVELRCDPISGHTALYWYRQSLGQGPEFLIYFQGTGAADDSGLPNDRFFAVRPEGSVSTLKIQRTERGDSAVYLCASSFGPNTEAFFGQGTRLTVV.